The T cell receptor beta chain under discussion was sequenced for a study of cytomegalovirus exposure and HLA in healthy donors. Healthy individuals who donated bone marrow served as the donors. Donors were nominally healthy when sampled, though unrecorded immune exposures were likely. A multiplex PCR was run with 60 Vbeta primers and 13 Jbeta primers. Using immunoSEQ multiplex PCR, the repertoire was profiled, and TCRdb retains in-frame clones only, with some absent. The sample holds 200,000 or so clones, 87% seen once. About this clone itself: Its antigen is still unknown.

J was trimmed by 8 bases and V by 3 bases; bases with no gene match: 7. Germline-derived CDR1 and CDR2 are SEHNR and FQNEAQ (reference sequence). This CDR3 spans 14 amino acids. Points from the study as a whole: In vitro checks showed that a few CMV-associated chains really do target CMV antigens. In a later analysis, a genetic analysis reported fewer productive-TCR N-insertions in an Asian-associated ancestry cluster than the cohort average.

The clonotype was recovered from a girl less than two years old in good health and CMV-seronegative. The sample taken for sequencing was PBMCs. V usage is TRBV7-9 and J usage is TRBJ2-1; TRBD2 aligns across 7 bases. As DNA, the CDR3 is TGTGCCAGCAGCTTTTCGGCGGGGGTTGATGAGCAGTTCTTC. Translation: CASSFSAGVDEQFF.